The clone carrying this TCR beta chain was seen just once. TCRdb's copy holds only in-frame clones and misses some; the assay was immunoSEQ multiplex PCR. The sample includes 120,000 or so clones, 78% of them seen just once. These data belong to a study of blood T cell repertoires in COVID-19. For the study at large: Nucleic acid was either cDNA or gDNA, and it came from T cells, B-cell-depleted T cells, or PBMCs.

The ends were cut back, 0 bases at V and 2 bases at J, with 6 bases in the middle. This CDR3 comprises 14 residues. In germline, CDR1 is SGHDT, CDR2 YYEEEE. The rearrangement uses TRBV5-6 and TRBJ1-3; no reliable D call. The sequenced material came from peripheral blood. This TCR was sampled from a man between 70 and 80 years old with acute or convalescent COVID-19. The CDR3 reads CASSLVIPGNTIYF. For the CDR3, the DNA is TGTGCCAGCAGCTTGGTAATCCCTGGAAACACCATATATTTT.